This T cell receptor beta chain derives from a study of cytomegalovirus exposure and HLA in healthy donors. With 60 Vbeta and 13 Jbeta primers, the PCR was carried out. The table came from immunoSEQ multiplex PCR; TCRdb's copy has only in-frame clones and leaves some out. This table holds about 120,000 clones, over 60% found once. Germline CDR1 is LNHDA and CDR2 is SQIVND (reference sequence). Trimming at V came to 3 bases and at J to 3 bases, leaving 0 bases not matched to a gene. The CDR3 is 13 residues long. The receptor was isolated from a female donor in good health and CMV-seronegative. The rearrangement uses TRBV19 and TRBJ2-7; 9 bases are a match to TRBD1. Sequencing was done on a sample of PBMCs. CDR3 residues: CASSMDRGYEQYF. For the CDR3, the DNA is TGTGCCAGTAGTATGGACAGGGGCTACGAGCAGTACTTC. The full variable domain, with the rest looked up from reference TRBV19 and TRBJ2-7, is DGGITQSPKYLFRKEGQNVTLSCEQNLNHDAMYWYRQDPGQGLRLIYYSQIVNDFQKGDIAEGYSVSREKKESFPLTVTSAQKNPTAFYLCASSMDRGYEQYFGPGTRLTVT.